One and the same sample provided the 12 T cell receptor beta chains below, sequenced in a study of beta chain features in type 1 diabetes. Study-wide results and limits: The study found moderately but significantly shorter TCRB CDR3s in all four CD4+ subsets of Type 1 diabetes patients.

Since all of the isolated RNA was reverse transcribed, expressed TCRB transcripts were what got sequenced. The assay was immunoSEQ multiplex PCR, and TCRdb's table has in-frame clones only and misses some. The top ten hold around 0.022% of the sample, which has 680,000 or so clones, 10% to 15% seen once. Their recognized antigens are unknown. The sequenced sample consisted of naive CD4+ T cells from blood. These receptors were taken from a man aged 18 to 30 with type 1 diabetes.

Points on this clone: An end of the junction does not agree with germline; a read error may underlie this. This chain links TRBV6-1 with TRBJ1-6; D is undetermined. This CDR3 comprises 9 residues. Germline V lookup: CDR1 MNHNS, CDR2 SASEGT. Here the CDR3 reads CASREGPPF. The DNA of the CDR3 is TGTGCCAGCAGAGAGGGTCCACCCTTT.

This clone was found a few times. The CDR3 nucleotides read TGCGCCAGCAGCCAAGCATTGACAGAACACTACACCTTC. It translates to CASSQALTEHYTF. The chain couples TRBV4-1 to TRBJ1-2; TRBD1 might be the D (5 bases). The V end was cut by 1 base, the J end by 10 bases, with 13 bases between. Germline V gene sequence: CDR1 MGHRA, CDR2 YSYEKL. The CDR3 runs 13 residues.

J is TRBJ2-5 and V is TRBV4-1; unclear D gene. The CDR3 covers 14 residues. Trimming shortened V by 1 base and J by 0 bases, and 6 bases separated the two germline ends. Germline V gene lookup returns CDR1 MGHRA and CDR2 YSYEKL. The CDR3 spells CASSQGTDQETQYF. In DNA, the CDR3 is TGCGCCAGCAGCCAAGGGACGGACCAAGAGACCCAGTACTTC.

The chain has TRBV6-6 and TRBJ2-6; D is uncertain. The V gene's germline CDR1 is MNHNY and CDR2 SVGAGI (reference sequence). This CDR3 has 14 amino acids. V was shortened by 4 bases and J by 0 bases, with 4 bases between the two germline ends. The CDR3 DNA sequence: TGTGCCAGCAGTTCGCACTCTGGGGCCAACGTCCTGACTTTC. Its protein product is CASSSHSGANVLTF.

The CDR3 loop is CASSPGQGTNEQYF. DNA for the CDR3: TGTGCCAGCAGTCCTGGACAGGGGACCAACGAGCAGTACTTC. V usage is TRBV6-5 and J usage is TRBJ2-7, with 9 bases identical to TRBD1. This CDR3 is built from 14 residues. From germline, CDR1 is MNHEY and CDR2 SVGAGI. The junction had 7 bases not matched to a gene; V was cut back by 5 bases and J by 5 bases.

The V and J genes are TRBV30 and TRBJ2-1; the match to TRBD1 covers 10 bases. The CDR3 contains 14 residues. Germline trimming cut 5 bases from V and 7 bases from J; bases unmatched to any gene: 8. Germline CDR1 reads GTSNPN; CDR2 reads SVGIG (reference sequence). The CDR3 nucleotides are TGTGCCTGGTGGGCGGGACAGGGGACAAATGAGCAGTTCTTC. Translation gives CAWWAGQGTNEQFF.

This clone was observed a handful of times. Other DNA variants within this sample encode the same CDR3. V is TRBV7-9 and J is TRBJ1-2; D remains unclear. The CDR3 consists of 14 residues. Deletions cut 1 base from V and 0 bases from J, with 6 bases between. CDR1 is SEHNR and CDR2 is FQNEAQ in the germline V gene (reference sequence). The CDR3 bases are TGTGCCAGCAGCTTAGGAGTAGCTAACTATGGCTACACCTTC. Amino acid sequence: CASSLGVANYGYTF.

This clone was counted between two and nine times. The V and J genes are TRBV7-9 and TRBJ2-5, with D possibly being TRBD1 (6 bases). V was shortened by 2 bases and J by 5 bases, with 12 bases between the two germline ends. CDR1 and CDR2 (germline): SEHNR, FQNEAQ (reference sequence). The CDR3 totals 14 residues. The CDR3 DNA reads TGTGCCAGCAGCTTAATGGGGGCAGGCGAGACCCAGTACTTC. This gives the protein CASSLMGAGETQYF.

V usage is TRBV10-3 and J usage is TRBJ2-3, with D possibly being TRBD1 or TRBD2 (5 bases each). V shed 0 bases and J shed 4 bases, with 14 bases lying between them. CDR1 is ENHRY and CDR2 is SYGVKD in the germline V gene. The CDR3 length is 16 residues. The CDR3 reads CAISESRGPGPDTQYF. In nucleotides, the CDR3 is TGTGCCATCAGTGAGTCTCGGGGTCCAGGGCCAGATACGCAGTATTTT.

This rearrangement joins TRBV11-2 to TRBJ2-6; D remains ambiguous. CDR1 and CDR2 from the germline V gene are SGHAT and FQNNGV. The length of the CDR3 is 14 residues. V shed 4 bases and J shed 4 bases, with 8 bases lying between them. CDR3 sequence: CASSSSGGANVLTF. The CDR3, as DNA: TGTGCCAGCAGCTCTTCAGGAGGGGCCAACGTCCTGACTTTC.

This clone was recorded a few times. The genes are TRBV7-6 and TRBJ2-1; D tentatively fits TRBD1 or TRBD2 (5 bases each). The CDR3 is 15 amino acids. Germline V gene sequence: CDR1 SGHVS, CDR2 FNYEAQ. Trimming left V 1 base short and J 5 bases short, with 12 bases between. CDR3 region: CASSLGAGSHNEQFF. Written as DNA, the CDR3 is TGTGCCAGCAGCTTAGGGGCAGGGAGCCACAATGAGCAGTTCTTC.

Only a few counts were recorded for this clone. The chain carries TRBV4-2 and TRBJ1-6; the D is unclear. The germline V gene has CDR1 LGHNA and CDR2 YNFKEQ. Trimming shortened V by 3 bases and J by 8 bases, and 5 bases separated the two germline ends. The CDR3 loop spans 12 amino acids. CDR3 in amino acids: CASSHVDSPLHF. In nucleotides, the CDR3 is TGTGCCAGCAGCCATGTTGATTCACCCCTCCACTTT.